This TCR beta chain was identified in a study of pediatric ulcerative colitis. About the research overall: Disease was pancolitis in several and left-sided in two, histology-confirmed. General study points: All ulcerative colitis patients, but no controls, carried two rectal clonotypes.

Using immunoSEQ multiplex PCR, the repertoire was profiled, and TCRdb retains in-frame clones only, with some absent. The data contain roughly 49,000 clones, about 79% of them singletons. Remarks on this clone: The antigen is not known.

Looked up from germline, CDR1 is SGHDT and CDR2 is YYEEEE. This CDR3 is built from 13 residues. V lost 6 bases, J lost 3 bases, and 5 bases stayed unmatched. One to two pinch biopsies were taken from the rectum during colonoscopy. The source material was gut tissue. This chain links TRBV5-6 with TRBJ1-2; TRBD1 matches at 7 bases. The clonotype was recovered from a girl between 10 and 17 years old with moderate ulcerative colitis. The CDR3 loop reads CASNAGGDYGYTF. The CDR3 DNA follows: TGTGCCAGCAACGCAGGGGGGGACTATGGCTACACCTTC.